A selection of T cell receptor beta chains follows, all from one sample in a study of T cell repertoires in cytomegalovirus infection. Their antigens remain unidentified. One entry per CDR3 protein, called by TCRdb with MiXCR from the reads. Of roughly 800,000 distinct CDR3 sequences detected, 25% to 35% appear once; the ten largest clones hold around 13%. Material: cultured CD8+ T cells from PBMCs, obtained from culture after CMV antigen stimulation. All receptors come from a human donor in good health (CMV status not recorded). Some clones in this sample may be carry-over from other donors' samples. The CDR3 runs from the conserved cysteine through the conserved F or W.

j_call: TRBJ2-1; v_call: TRBV6-1; cdr3_aa: CASSERAGGRYNEQFF
j_call: TRBJ2-7; v_call: TRBV12-3/TRBV12-4; cdr3_aa: CASSLGGPSAWEQYF
j_call: TRBJ1-1; v_call: TRBV2; cdr3_aa: CASKLRRGYTEAFF
j_call: TRBJ2-2; v_call: TRBV27; cdr3_aa: CASSPRTGTYRDTGELFF
j_call: TRBJ1-1; v_call: TRBV6-2/TRBV6-3; cdr3_aa: CASSYYPTGNTEAFF
j_call: TRBJ1-1; v_call: TRBV6-2/TRBV6-3; cdr3_aa: CATGDQGAVNTEAFF
j_call: TRBJ1-1; v_call: TRBV20-1; cdr3_aa: CSARDLGGGDTEAFF
j_call: TRBJ2-3; v_call: TRBV7-6; cdr3_aa: CASSPLAGLGTDTQYF
j_call: TRBJ2-4; v_call: TRBV7-4; cdr3_aa: CASTPEGKNIQYF
j_call: TRBJ2-1; v_call: TRBV5-6; cdr3_aa: CASSLYSGGSYNEQFF
j_call: TRBJ2-2; v_call: TRBV7-3; cdr3_aa: CASSSLRGWQDTGELFF
j_call: TRBJ2-7; v_call: TRBV2; cdr3_aa: CASSESAVSLHEQYF
j_call: TRBJ2-3; v_call: TRBV7-2; cdr3_aa: CASSLVAGGAGTDTQYF
j_call: TRBJ1-1; v_call: TRBV4-2; cdr3_aa: CASSQDLDRDTEAFF
j_call: TRBJ1-2; v_call: TRBV7-9; cdr3_aa: CASSPGRPSSREGGYTF
j_call: TRBJ1-3; v_call: TRBV7-9; cdr3_aa: CASSLVARPSGNTIYF
j_call: TRBJ2-3; v_call: TRBV6-5; cdr3_aa: CASSEWGGGQDTDTQYF
j_call: TRBJ2-1; v_call: TRBV18; cdr3_aa: CASSPEPGPVYNEQFF
j_call: TRBJ1-5; v_call: TRBV9; cdr3_aa: CASSVATRESNQPQHF
j_call: TRBJ2-7; v_call: TRBV6-1; cdr3_aa: CASSDYWTSEQYF
j_call: TRBJ1-2; v_call: TRBV6-2/TRBV6-3; cdr3_aa: CASDSPKDYGYTF
j_call: TRBJ1-1; v_call: TRBV6-1; cdr3_aa: CASSGRTELNTEAFF
j_call: TRBJ2-1; v_call: TRBV11-2; cdr3_aa: CASSLAPGPPDNEQFF
j_call: TRBJ2-2; v_call: TRBV12-3/TRBV12-4; cdr3_aa: CASSLGGNPGELFF
j_call: TRBJ1-6; v_call: TRBV27; cdr3_aa: CASSWGGSYNSPLHF
j_call: TRBJ1-3; v_call: TRBV7-2; cdr3_aa: CASTYPGNTIYF
j_call: TRBJ1-1; v_call: TRBV4-1; cdr3_aa: CASSQTDRGDWTTEAFF
j_call: TRBJ1-2; v_call: TRBV19; cdr3_aa: CASMGTGDYGYTF
j_call: TRBJ2-3; v_call: TRBV7-6; cdr3_aa: CASSLVADHSTDTQYF
j_call: TRBJ1-1; v_call: TRBV7-2; cdr3_aa: CASSVVLVTFF
j_call: TRBJ2-7; v_call: TRBV7-9; cdr3_aa: CASSGAQDYDRPYEQYF
j_call: TRBJ1-5; v_call: TRBV5-1; cdr3_aa: CASSPDLASNQPQHF
j_call: TRBJ1-1; v_call: TRBV2; cdr3_aa: CARAWGGRTEAFF
j_call: TRBJ1-2; v_call: TRBV6-1; cdr3_aa: CASSEGEGYTF
j_call: TRBJ1-5; v_call: TRBV19; cdr3_aa: CASAYREDQPQHF
j_call: TRBJ2-1; v_call: TRBV29-1; cdr3_aa: CSVDPSAIDNEQFF
j_call: TRBJ2-5; v_call: TRBV7-9; cdr3_aa: CASEAGALQETQYF
j_call: TRBJ2-5; v_call: TRBV2; cdr3_aa: CATQGGPQLETQYF
j_call: TRBJ2-2; v_call: TRBV27; cdr3_aa: CASSPGGKPGELFF
j_call: TRBJ2-3; v_call: TRBV7-3; cdr3_aa: CASSHWDRGSTDTQYF
j_call: TRBJ2-1; v_call: TRBV5-4; cdr3_aa: CASSLVASYNEQFF
j_call: TRBJ1-5; v_call: TRBV6-8; cdr3_aa: CASSYVQGEPQHF
j_call: TRBJ1-1; v_call: TRBV29-1; cdr3_aa: CSVEEGGQEAFF
j_call: TRBJ2-5; v_call: TRBV12-3/TRBV12-4; cdr3_aa: CASSDQGAETQYF
j_call: TRBJ2-2; v_call: TRBV4-3; cdr3_aa: CASSPSRGGELFF
j_call: TRBJ2-1; v_call: TRBV5-1; cdr3_aa: CASSLEEGGLFF